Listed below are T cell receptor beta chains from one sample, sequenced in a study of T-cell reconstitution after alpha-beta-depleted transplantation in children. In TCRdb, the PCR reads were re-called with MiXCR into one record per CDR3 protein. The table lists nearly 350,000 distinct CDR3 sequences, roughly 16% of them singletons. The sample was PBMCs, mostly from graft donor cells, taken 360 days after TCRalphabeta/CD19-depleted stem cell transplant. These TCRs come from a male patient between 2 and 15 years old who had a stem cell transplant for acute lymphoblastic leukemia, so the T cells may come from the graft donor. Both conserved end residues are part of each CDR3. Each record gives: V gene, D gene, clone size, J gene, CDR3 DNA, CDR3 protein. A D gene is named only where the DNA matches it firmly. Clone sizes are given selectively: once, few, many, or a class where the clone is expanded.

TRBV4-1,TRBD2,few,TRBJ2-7,TGCGCCAGCAGCACGACGGGAGGACCCTACGAGCAGTACTTC,CASSTTGGPYEQYF
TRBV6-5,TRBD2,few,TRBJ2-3,TGTGCCAGCAGTTACCGGGCGGGAGAGGTTTCAGATACGCAGTATTTT,CASSYRAGEVSDTQYF
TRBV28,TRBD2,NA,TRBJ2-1,TGTGCCAGCAGTTTCCCCGGACTAGCGAACAATGAGCAGTTCTTC,CASSFPGLANNEQFF
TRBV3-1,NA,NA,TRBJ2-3,TGTGCCAGCAGCCAAACCGGGGGAGATACGCAGTATTTT,CASSQTGGDTQYF
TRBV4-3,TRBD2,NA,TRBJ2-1,TGCGCCAGCAGCCAAGATCTGGGGACTAGCGGGAGAGAGGATGAGCAGTTCTTC,CASSQDLGTSGREDEQFF
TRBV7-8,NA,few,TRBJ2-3,TGTGCCAGCAGCTTGCAAGGAGCAGATACGCAGTATTTT,CASSLQGADTQYF
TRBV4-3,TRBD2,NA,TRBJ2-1,TGCGCCAGCAGCCAAGGGACTAGCGGGATCTACAATGAGCAGTTCTTC,CASSQGTSGIYNEQFF
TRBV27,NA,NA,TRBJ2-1,TGTGCCAGCAGTTTATGGGCCCCTAGGGACAATGAGCAGTTCTTC,CASSLWAPRDNEQFF
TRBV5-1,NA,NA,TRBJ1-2,TGCGCCAGCAGCTCCGGATATTGGGGTTATGGCTACACCTTC,CASSSGYWGYGYTF
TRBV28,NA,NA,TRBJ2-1,TGTGCCAGCAGCAAATCAACGGGGCGGCCGATCAATGAGCAGTTCTTC,CASSKSTGRPINEQFF
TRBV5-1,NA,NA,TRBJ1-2,TGCGCCAGCAGCTTGGTCGGAGGTATAAACTATGGCTACACCTTC,CASSLVGGINYGYTF
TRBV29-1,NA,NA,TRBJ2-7,TGCAGCGTTGGTGTCGCAGGGTCCTCCGAGCAGTACTTC,CSVGVAGSSEQYF
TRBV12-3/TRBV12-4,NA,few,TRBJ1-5,TGTGCCAGCAGTTTAGCGCGGCCTAATCAGCCCCAGCATTTT,CASSLARPNQPQHF
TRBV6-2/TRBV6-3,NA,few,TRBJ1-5,TGTGCCAGCAGTTACCAGGGAGTGGGGTTCTTGCAGCCCCAGCATTTT,CASSYQGVGFLQPQHF
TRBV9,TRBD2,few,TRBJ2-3,TGTGCCAGCAAGGCGGGAGGTCTGACAGATACGCAGTATTTT,CASKAGGLTDTQYF
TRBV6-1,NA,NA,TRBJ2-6,TGTGCCAGCACTATACCTGGGGTTTCCGGGGCCAACGTCCTGACTTTC,CASTIPGVSGANVLTF
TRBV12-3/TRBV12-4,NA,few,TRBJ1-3,TGTGCCAGCCGCCTACAGGGCGGCCCTGGAAACACCATATATTTT,CASRLQGGPGNTIYF
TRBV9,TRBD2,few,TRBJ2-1,TGTGCCAGCAGCGTAACGGGCGGGAGTACCTACAATGAGCAGTTCTTC,CASSVTGGSTYNEQFF
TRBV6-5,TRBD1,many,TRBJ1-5,TGTGCCAGCAGCCCGGGGACAGCGGACCTCAGGAGGCAGCCCCAGCATTTT,CASSPGTADLRRQPQHF
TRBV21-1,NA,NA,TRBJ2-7,TGTGCCAGCAAGCAATGGAAAAGGACTAGCGGTGACTACGAGCAGTACTTC,CASKQWKRTSGDYEQYF
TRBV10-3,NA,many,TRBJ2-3,TGTGCCATCAGTGAAGGTAGAGGGGACACAGATACGCAGTATTTT,CAISEGRGDTDTQYF
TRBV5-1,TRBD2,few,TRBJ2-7,TGCGCCAGCAGCTTGTTCCTAGCGGGGGAACAATACGAGCAGTACTTC,CASSLFLAGEQYEQYF
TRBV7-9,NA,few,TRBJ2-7,TGTGCCAGCAGCTTAAGGGGTCAGGGTAGGTACGAGCAGTACTTC,CASSLRGQGRYEQYF
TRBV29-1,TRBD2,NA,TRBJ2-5,TGCAGCGTTGAGCGGCGGGAGGCACCTCTAGCCAAAGAGACCCAGTACTTC,CSVERREAPLAKETQYF
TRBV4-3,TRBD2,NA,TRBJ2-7,TGCGCCAGCAGCATTAGCGGGGGCGATTACGAGCAGTACTTC,CASSISGGDYEQYF
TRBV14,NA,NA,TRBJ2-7,TGTGCCAGCAGCCCACAGGGGGGGCTCTACGAGCAGTACTTC,CASSPQGGLYEQYF
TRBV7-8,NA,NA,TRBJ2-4,TGTGCCAGCAGCTTAGGTGCAGCAGGGGACATTCAGTACTTC,CASSLGAAGDIQYF
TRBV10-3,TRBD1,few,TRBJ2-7,TGTGCCACCCGGGACAGAGACTACGAGCAGTACTTC,CATRDRDYEQYF
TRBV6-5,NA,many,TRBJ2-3,TGTGCCAGCAGTTCGGTCACCAACACAGATACGCAGTATTTT,CASSSVTNTDTQYF
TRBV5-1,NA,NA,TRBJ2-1,TGCGCCAGCAGCTTGATACGGGACACCAATGAGCAGTTCTTC,CASSLIRDTNEQFF
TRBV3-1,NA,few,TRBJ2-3,TGTGCCAGCAGCCCCCTAGGGCGGCCTAGCACAGATACGCAGTATTTT,CASSPLGRPSTDTQYF
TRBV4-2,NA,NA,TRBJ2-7,TGTGCCAGCAGCCAAGATGTTGCGGTTCGAGGGGAATTCTACGAGCAGTACTTC,CASSQDVAVRGEFYEQYF
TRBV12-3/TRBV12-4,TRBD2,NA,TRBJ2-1,TGTGCCAGCAGCGCCTTACCGGGACTAGCGGGACACAATGAGCAGTTCTTC,CASSALPGLAGHNEQFF
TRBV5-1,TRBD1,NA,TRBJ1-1,TGCGCCAGCAGCCACGGACAGGGAGAGTCCACTGAAGCTTTCTTT,CASSHGQGESTEAFF
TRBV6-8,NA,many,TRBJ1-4,TGTGCCAGCCAGCGCCGGGCTAATGAAAAACTGTTTTTT,CASQRRANEKLFF
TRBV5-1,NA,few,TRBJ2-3,TGCGCCAGCAGCTTGCACGCCACAGATACGCAGTATTTT,CASSLHATDTQYF
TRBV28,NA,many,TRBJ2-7,TGTGCCAGCAGTTTTGGCCTAAGGGAGCAGTACTTC,CASSFGLREQYF
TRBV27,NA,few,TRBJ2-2,TGTGCCAGCAGTTCCTGGGGGACCGGGGAGCTGTTTTTT,CASSSWGTGELFF
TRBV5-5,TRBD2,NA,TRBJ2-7,TGTGCCAGCAGCACGAGCGGGAGAGGCAGGAACGAGCAGTACTTC,CASSTSGRGRNEQYF
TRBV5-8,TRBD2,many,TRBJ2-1,TGTGCCAGCAGCTTCGGGACTAGCAGCTACAATGAGCAGTTCTTC,CASSFGTSSYNEQFF
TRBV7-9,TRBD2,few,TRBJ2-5,TGTGCCAGCAGCTTAGAGACTAGCCGGAGGTACTTC,CASSLETSRRYF
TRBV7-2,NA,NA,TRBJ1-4,TGTGCCAGCAGCTTGACAGGAGTTGCAACTAATGAAAAACTGTTTTTT,CASSLTGVATNEKLFF
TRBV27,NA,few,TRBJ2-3,TGTGCCAGCAGTGGGCCAGATACGCAGTATTTT,CASSGPDTQYF
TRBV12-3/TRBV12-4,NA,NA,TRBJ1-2,TGTGCCAGCAGTTTTGGTAACTATGGCTACACCTTC,CASSFGNYGYTF
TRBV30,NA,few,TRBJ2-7,TGTGCCTGGAGTCGGGACACACGGTACGAGCAGTACTTC,CAWSRDTRYEQYF
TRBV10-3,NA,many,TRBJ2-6,TGTGCCATCAGTGGACTAGGCGCTGGGGGGGCCAACGTCCTGACTTTC,CAISGLGAGGANVLTF
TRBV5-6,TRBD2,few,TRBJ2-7,TGTGCCAGCAGCTTTACTAGCGCCTCCTACGAGCAGTACTTC,CASSFTSASYEQYF
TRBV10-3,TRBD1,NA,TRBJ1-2,TGTGCCATCAGTGACCCGGGCGGTGACAGGGGAGATGGCTACACCTTC,CAISDPGGDRGDGYTF
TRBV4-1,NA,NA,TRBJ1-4,TGCGCCAGCAGCCAATGGGGGCCCCCTGCAACTAATGAAAAACTGTTTTTT,CASSQWGPPATNEKLFF
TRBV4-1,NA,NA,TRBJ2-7,TGCGCCAGCAGCCAAGTAGGGCCTCTGGACGGGCTGGGGCCCAACGAGCAGTACTTC,CASSQVGPLDGLGPNEQYF
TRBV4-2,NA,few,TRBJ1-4,TGTGCCAGCAGCCAAGTATTGATGTCGTCGGAAAAACTGTTTTTT,CASSQVLMSSEKLFF
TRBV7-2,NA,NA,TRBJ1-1,TGTGCCAGCAGCGGAACGGGATTAGGGGCTTTCTTT,CASSGTGLGAFF